A single sample is the source of the 18 T cell receptor beta chains below, sequenced in a study of T-cell memory formation after mild COVID-19. TCRdb reanalysed the 5' RACE reads using MiXCR and keeps one entry per CDR3 protein. This table has 250,000 to 300,000 distinct CDR3 sequences, roughly 8% appearing once. Sequencing was done on a sample of PBMCs or a T cell subset sorted from them (not recorded which). All receptors come from a man between 18 and 29 years old who had mild COVID-19 (a few samples of this study predate the infection). Cell type and time point are not known.

This clonotype was counted many times. The chain uses TRBV4-3 and TRBJ1-1; D is ambiguous. The CDR3 totals 15 residues. The germline V and J ends were trimmed by 0 bases and 0 bases, with 8 bases remaining between them. CDR1 LGHNA and CDR2 YSLEER come from the germline V gene. The CDR3 loop is CASSQDGRLNTEAFF. The DNA for the CDR3 is TGCGCCAGCAGCCAAGATGGGCGTCTGAACACTGAAGCTTTCTTT.

This clonotype showed up just a few times. This chain uses TRBV20-1 with TRBJ2-1, with 7 bases fitting TRBD2. With V trimmed by 6 bases and J by 4 bases, 9 bases remained unmatched. The CDR3 loop spans 14 amino acids. Looked up from germline, CDR1 is DFQATT and CDR2 is SNEGSKA (reference sequence). The CDR3 nucleotides are TGCAGTGCCCGGGGACGGCGGGGGTACAATGAGCAGTTCTTC. Translating gives CSARGRRGYNEQFF.

This chain joins TRBV5-1 and TRBJ2-2; D gene unclear. The CDR3 has 15 amino acids. CDR1 and CDR2 (germline): SGHRS, YFSETQ. Trimming took off 4 bases at V and 0 bases at J, with 10 bases between the two ends. The CDR3 is CASSKFHANTGELFF. The CDR3 nucleotides read TGCGCCAGCAGCAAATTCCACGCGAACACCGGGGAGCTGTTTTTT.

This sequence joins TRBV2 and TRBJ1-1; tentatively, D is TRBD1 (5 bases). V was clipped by 3 bases and J by 4 bases, with 12 bases between them. The germline V gene encodes CDR1 SNHLY and CDR2 FYNNEI. This CDR3 is built from 14 residues. The CDR3 reads CASSEGTGFTEAFF. As DNA, the CDR3 is TGTGCCAGCAGTGAGGGGACTGGATTCACTGAAGCTTTCTTT. Full variable domain (outside the CDR3, taken from reference TRBV2 and TRBJ1-1): EPEVTQTPSHQVTQMGQEVILRCVPISNHLYFYWYRQILGQKVEFLVSFYNNEISEKSEIFDDQFSVERPDGSNFTLKIRSTKLEDSAMYFCASSEGTGFTEAFFGQGTRLTVV.

The chain carries TRBV24-1 and TRBJ1-2; tentative D call: TRBD1 (6 bases). This CDR3 region has 16 residues. Looked up from germline, CDR1 is KGHDR and CDR2 is SFDVKD. With 3 bases removed from V and 2 bases from J, the gap between germline ends came to 15 bases. The CDR3 sequence is CATSDGWTDLNYGYTF. CDR3 nucleotide sequence: TGTGCCACCAGTGATGGGTGGACAGACCTCAACTATGGCTACACCTTC.

This clonotype was picked up a small number of times. J is TRBJ1-1 and V is TRBV21-1. TRBV21-1 is a pseudogene locus. This CDR3 region has 16 residues. CDR3 in DNA: TGTGCCCCCCCCCCGAGGGACCCTACGGTGAACACTGAAGCTTTCTTT. Encoded protein: CAPPPRDPTVNTEAFF.

This clonotype showed up just a few times. The chain couples TRBV6-5 to TRBJ2-5; D is undetermined. This CDR3 region has 14 residues. Germline CDR1 is MNHEY and CDR2 is SVGAGI. Trimming stripped 2 bases from V and 2 bases from J, with 9 bases between. CDR3 amino acids: CASSYGWGQETQYF. The CDR3 DNA is TGTGCCAGCAGTTACGGGTGGGGTCAAGAGACCCAGTACTTC.

This clonotype was picked up a small number of times. V is TRBV20-1 and J is TRBJ2-1, with 8 positions matching TRBD1. CDR1 is DFQATT and CDR2 is SNEGSKA in the germline V gene (reference sequence). Trimming took 3 bases from V and 4 from J; bases not matched to a gene: 11. This CDR3 comprises 16 residues. In DNA, the CDR3 is TGCAGTGCTAGCGGGACAGGAAGTGGGACGTACAATGAGCAGTTCTTC. This gives the protein CSASGTGSGTYNEQFF.

CDR3 nucleotides: TGCGCCAGCAGCCTACTACTTGGGTCAGAAGAAGCTTTCTTT. Amino acids: CASSLLLGSEEAFF. The chain has TRBV4-1 and TRBJ1-1; D uncertain. Germline V gene lookup returns CDR1 MGHRA and CDR2 YSYEKL. Trimming stripped 4 bases from V and 8 bases from J, with 17 bases between. The CDR3 length is 14 residues.

The chain joins TRBV15 to TRBJ2-1; 10 nucleotides match TRBD2. Trimming cost V 0 bases and J 5 bases; bases outside gene matches: 4. This CDR3 has 16 amino acids. CDR1 and CDR2 from the germline V gene are LNHNV and YYDKDF (reference sequence). The CDR3 sequence is CATSRDPSGRDNEQFF. CDR3 coding DNA: TGTGCCACCAGCAGAGATCCTAGCGGGAGAGACAATGAGCAGTTCTTC.

In its sample, this clonotype was seen a few times. The chain links TRBV6-1 to TRBJ2-7; D is possibly TRBD1 (7 bases). Germline-derived CDR1 and CDR2 are MNHNS and SASEGT. Trimming shortened V by 8 bases and J by 7 bases, and 18 bases separated the two germline ends. This CDR3 spans 13 amino acids. CDR3 bases: TGTGCCAGCCGGGGGACAGCCCCAGAGGAGCAGTACGTC. It translates to CASRGTAPEEQYV.

The rearrangement joins TRBV24-1 to TRBJ1-1; D possibly corresponds to TRBD1 (5 bases). The CDR3 runs to 15 residues. V was shortened by 7 bases and J by 5 bases, with 19 bases between the two germline ends. CDR1 is KGHDR and CDR2 is SFDVKD in the germline V gene. The CDR3 DNA sequence: TGTGCCACCAGCATCCGAGGGGCCTCGAGGACTGAAGCTTTCTTT. It is translated as CATSIRGASRTEAFF.

This clonotype was found many times. This chain connects TRBV29-1 to TRBJ1-1; D perhaps matches TRBD1 (5 bases). Germline loops: CDR1 SQVTM, CDR2 ANQGSEA. The CDR3 is made up of 13 amino acids. V lost 4 bases and J lost 0, with 9 bases in between. The CDR3 region is CSVGTLLNTEAFF. The CDR3 DNA reads TGCAGCGTTGGGACACTCTTGAACACTGAAGCTTTCTTT.

This chain links TRBV6-6 with TRBJ1-3; the D is unclear. The CDR3 extends over 13 amino acids. Germline loops: CDR1 MNHNY, CDR2 SVGAGI (reference sequence). Trimming pared 11 bases from V and 1 base from J, leaving 12 bases between. CDR3 residues: CALGTRSGNTIYF. The CDR3 bases are TGTGCCTTAGGAACGCGATCTGGAAACACCATATATTTT.

The rearrangement links TRBV12-3 or TRBV12-4 to TRBJ2-2; 7 bases are shared with TRBD2. J lost 2 bases, V lost 7 bases, and 4 bases had no gene match. This CDR3 is 14 amino acids long. CDR3: CASIPGLNTGELFF. CDR3 DNA sequence: TGTGCCAGCATTCCGGGACTAAACACCGGGGAGCTGTTTTTT.

The chain is built from TRBV7-2 and TRBJ1-6; 7 bases map to TRBD1. Unmatched junction bases numbered 7, after V lost 7 bases and J lost 7 bases. The CDR3 has 14 amino acids. CDR1 is SGHTA, CDR2 FQGNSA, per germline. The CDR3 DNA follows: TGTGCCAGCACCCCAGGGGGGAGCAATTCACCCCTCCACTTT. This codes for CASTPGGSNSPLHF.

This clonotype has a handful of counts. The chain recombines TRBV20-1 with TRBJ1-4; no definite D call. There are 14 residues in the CDR3. The germline CDR1 and CDR2 sequences are DFQATT and SNEGSKA (reference sequence). Trimming removed 3 bases at V and 5 bases at J, with 13 bases between. The CDR3 reads CSARDQSRNEKLFF. The CDR3 DNA is TGCAGTGCTAGGGACCAATCAAGAAATGAAAAACTGTTTTTT.

This clonotype was detected a few times. V and J are TRBV7-2 and TRBJ2-5; 7 nucleotides align to TRBD2. The CDR3 is 14 residues long. CDR1 is SGHTA and CDR2 is FQGNSA in the germline V gene. With V trimmed by 3 bases and J by 5 bases, 6 bases remained unmatched. The CDR3 region has the DNA TGTGCCAGCAGCTTTTATATGACTAGCGAGACCCAGTACTTC. Translating gives CASSFYMTSETQYF.